This TCR beta chain stems from a study of blood T cell repertoires in COVID-19. Study in general: Researchers got acute and convalescent COVID-19 samples from the United States, Italy and Spain. The analysed material was cDNA or gDNA that came from T cells, B-cell-depleted T cells, or PBMCs.

Authors' analysis steps: Estimation of nucleated cell counts relied on the amplification of reference gene primers. The repertoire was sequenced with immunoSEQ multiplex PCR; TCRdb's copy has only in-frame clones and lacks some. That table furnishes V, J and clone size, whereas the DNA furnished D and trimming. The sample includes some 41,000 clones, approximately 86% of them seen just once. CDR3 length equals 13 residues. J lost 9 bases, V lost 8 bases, and 6 bases had no gene match. The germline V gene encodes CDR1 SQVTM and CDR2 ANQGSEA. The source material was peripheral blood. The chain combines TRBV29-1 with TRBJ2-1; TRBD2 agrees at 14 bases. The sequence came from an elderly man in a cohort sampled during active COVID-19. The CDR3 bases are TGCAGCACCCGGACTAGCGGGAGGTTTGAGCAGTTCTTC. Translation: CSTRTSGRFEQFF.